This T cell receptor beta chain was documented in a study of shared clonotypes between healthy human individuals. The study, taken as a whole, reports: Naive subsets typically showed greater estimated richness than memory subsets. Represented genetic and exposure-history diversity was restricted by having few donors. In several donors, around 5% of naive CD4 clonotypes appeared in common.

With respect to this clone: The antigen is unknown. One end of the junction varies from germline; a read error may be responsible.

Assay used: immunoSEQ multiplex PCR; TCRdb lists only in-frame clones, some missing. Among nearly 1 million clones listed, roughly 72% were seen once. The CDR3 totals 15 residues. Per germline, CDR1 SEHNR and CDR2 FQNEAQ (reference sequence). CD45RA+ naive and CD45RA-negative memory subsets were separated from CD4+ cells. The source is a man aged 18 to 30 in good health. The chain joins TRBV7-9 to TRBJ2-5; 12 bases fit TRBD2. The sequenced sample consisted of memory CD4+ T cells sorted from blood. Subset described: CD45RA-negative fraction. The CDR3 bases are TGTGCCAGCAGCTGGGAACTAGCGGGAGGTGAGACCCAGCACTTC. Amino acid sequence: CASSWELAGGETQHF.